Listed here are 18 T cell receptor beta chains from one sample, sequenced in a study of blood T cell repertoires in COVID-19. The table came from immunoSEQ multiplex PCR; TCRdb's copy has only in-frame clones and leaves some out. The sample yields approximately 300,000 clones, approximately 92% seen once. The sequencing input was peripheral blood. The receptors stem from a woman in her thirties with COVID-19, enrolled during active disease.

V is TRBV10-3 and J is TRBJ1-5; TRBD1 might be the D (5 bases). Per the germline V gene, CDR1 is ENHRY and CDR2 is SYGVKD. CDR3 length: 13 amino acids. V lost 9 bases, J lost 7 bases, and 16 bases lay in between. For the CDR3, the DNA is TGTGCCATTCGGATAGGGGTAGACCAGCCCCAGCATTTT. Translated: CAIRIGVDQPQHF.

V and J are TRBV30 and TRBJ1-5; 9 bases line up with TRBD1. This CDR3 has 15 residues. CDR1 and CDR2 from the germline V gene are GTSNPN and SVGIG (reference sequence). V shed 7 bases and J 0 bases; nucleotides not matched to a gene: 7. Here the CDR3 reads CAYQTGGNSNQPQHF. The CDR3 coding sequence is TGTGCCTACCAGACAGGGGGAAATAGCAATCAGCCCCAGCATTTT.

V gene TRBV12-3 or TRBV12-4 combines with J gene TRBJ1-5; D gene uncertain. The length of the CDR3 is 13 residues. Trimming stripped 1 base from V and 6 bases from J, with 7 bases between. The CDR3 sequence: CASSLGTVQPQHF. CDR3 in DNA: TGTGCCAGCAGTTTAGGGACTGTTCAGCCCCAGCATTTT.

Comments on this clone: Mismatch with germline at one junction end may stem from a read error. This chain connects TRBV11-1 to TRBJ2-7, with D possibly matching TRBD1 (6 bases). The germline CDR1 and CDR2 sequences are SGHAT and FQDESV (reference sequence). The CDR3 contains 12 residues. The CDR3 DNA sequence: TGTGCCAGCAGCTTAGGGACAGTCTCCCGCCGCTTC. Protein: CASSLGTVSRRF.

The chain has TRBV2 and TRBJ2-3; D ambiguous. Germline assignment: CDR1 SNHLY and CDR2 FYNNEI. This CDR3 has 10 amino acids. V lost 7 bases and J lost 6, with 5 bases in between. CDR3 residues: CASTGDTQYF. CDR3 bases: TGTGCCAGCACCGGGGATACGCAGTATTTT.

The rearrangement links TRBV7-2 to TRBJ1-1, with TRBD1 as a possible D gene (5 bases). The V gene's germline CDR1 is SGHTA and CDR2 FQGNSA. The CDR3 spans 16 residues. The V gene lost 1 base and the J gene lost 1 base, with 13 bases spanning the gap. This CDR3 is CASSLGLGGENTEAFF. CDR3 coding DNA: TGTGCCAGCAGCTTAGGGTTGGGGGGGGAGAACACTGAAGCTTTCTTT.

The gene calls are TRBV28 and TRBJ2-4, with D maybe TRBD1 (6 bases). Germline assignment: CDR1 MDHEN and CDR2 SYDVKM. Trimming left V 6 bases short and J 4 bases short, with 16 bases between. The CDR3 is 15 residues long. CDR3 in amino acids: CASSSQGPNKNIQYF. Written as DNA, the CDR3 is TGTGCCAGCAGCTCCCAGGGGCCCAATAAAAACATTCAGTACTTC.

The chain links TRBV11-2 to TRBJ1-3; TRBD1 agrees at 7 bases. The germline gives CDR1 SGHAT, CDR2 FQNNGV. V was clipped by 5 bases and J by 0 bases; unmatched bases: 4. The CDR3 totals 15 residues. As DNA, the CDR3 is TGTGCCAGCAGCCCGGGACAGTTCTCTGGAAACACCATATATTTT. Encoded protein: CASSPGQFSGNTIYF.

The count of this clone is one. J is TRBJ1-1 and V is TRBV3-1 (or the pseudogene TRBV3-2); maybe TRBD1 (5 bases). The CDR3 is made up of 13 amino acids. Germline-derived CDR1 and CDR2 are LGHDT and YNNKEL (reference sequence). The V end was cut by 0 bases, the J end by 11 bases, with 13 bases between. The CDR3: CASSQEIGRAAFF. CDR3 nucleotide sequence: TGTGCCAGCAGCCAAGAGATCGGCAGGGCTGCTTTCTTT.

The chain couples TRBV10-3 to TRBJ2-2, with TRBD2 matching 10 bases. This CDR3 is built from 16 residues. V trimming: 3 bases; J trimming: 4 bases; junction bases outside the gene matches: 5. CDR1 ENHRY and CDR2 SYGVKD come from the germline V gene. CDR3 residues: CAISDGLAALTGELFF. The CDR3, as DNA: TGTGCCATCAGTGATGGACTAGCGGCCCTCACCGGGGAGCTGTTTTTT.

Turning to this clone: One junction end disagrees with the germline gene, perhaps due to a read error. The V call is TRBV7-7, the J call TRBJ2-1, with 8 bases lining up with TRBD1. Germline V gene data show CDR1 as SSHAT and CDR2 as FNYEAQ (reference sequence). This CDR3 contains 15 residues. The CDR3 nucleotides read TGTGCTAGCAGCCCAACAGGGGGGTCCTACAATGAGCAGTTCTTC. This sequence encodes CASSPTGGSYNEQFF. Combining the CDR3 with reference TRBV7-7 and TRBJ2-1 gives the whole variable domain GAGVSQSPRYKVTKRGQDVTLRCDPISSHATLYWYQQALGQGPEFLTYFNYEAQPDKSGLPSDRFSAERPEGSISTLTIQRTEQRDSAMYRCASSPTGGSYNEQFFGPGTRLTVL.

The rearrangement links TRBV28 to TRBJ1-2; weak D call: TRBD1 (6 bases). The germline V and J ends were trimmed by 6 bases and 8 bases, with 16 bases remaining between them. CDR3 size: 13 residues. CDR1 MDHEN and CDR2 SYDVKM come from the germline V gene. The CDR3 sequence: CASSTGLMGGYTF. In DNA form, the CDR3 reads TGTGCCAGCAGCACAGGGCTAATGGGGGGCTACACCTTC.

The chain joins TRBV10-2 to TRBJ2-1, with a possible D match to TRBD2 (7 bases). Germline V CDR1 and CDR2: WSHSY, SAAADI. Trimming took off 6 bases at V and 8 bases at J, with 14 bases between the two ends. CDR3 size: 13 residues. The CDR3 DNA sequence: TGCGCCAGCAGCGGGGGGCGGGTAGATGAGCAGTTCTTC. It codes for CASSGGRVDEQFF.

This chain connects TRBV19 to TRBJ2-7; 10 bases are a match to TRBD2. This CDR3 comprises 15 residues. J lost 6 bases, V lost 5 bases, and 10 bases had no gene match. The V gene's germline CDR1 is LNHDA and CDR2 SQIVND (reference sequence). In DNA form, the CDR3 reads TGTGCCAGTAGTCCGACCGGGACTAGCGACTTCGAGCAGTACTTC. Translated, it gives CASSPTGTSDFEQYF.

This clone was seen once. The chain uses TRBV7-2 and TRBJ2-5; no clear D gene. Looked up from germline, CDR1 is SGHTA and CDR2 is FQGNSA. The CDR3 is made up of 13 amino acids. The V end lost 2 bases, the J end lost 1 base, and 5 bases lay between the germline ends. CDR3 amino acids: CASSLISQETQYF. The CDR3 region has the DNA TGTGCCAGCAGCTTAATCTCCCAAGAGACCCAGTACTTC.

The rearrangement links TRBV10-2 to TRBJ2-2, with 9 bases lining up with TRBD1. CDR3 length equals 16 residues. V lost 1 base and J lost 4; bases outside the gene matches: 4. Per germline, CDR1 WSHSY and CDR2 SAAADI. The CDR3 coding sequence is TGCGCCAGCAGTGAGTGGGGACAGGGTTCCACCGGGGAGCTGTTTTTT. This encodes CASSEWGQGSTGELFF.

This sequence joins TRBV4-1 and TRBJ1-4; no clear D. CDR3 length equals 14 residues. Germline V gene data show CDR1 as MGHRA and CDR2 as YSYEKL. Trimming pared 0 bases from V and 4 bases from J, leaving 6 bases between. The CDR3 reads CASSQEQFNEKLFF. CDR3 nucleotides: TGCGCCAGCAGCCAAGAACAGTTTAATGAAAAACTGTTTTTT.

The rearrangement links TRBV4-2 to TRBJ2-3; D might be TRBD1 (7 bases). Germline-derived CDR1 and CDR2 are LGHNA and YNFKEQ. V was clipped by 8 bases and J by 3 bases, with 18 bases between them. There are 15 residues in the CDR3. The CDR3 reads CASLKGALATDTQYF. The DNA for the CDR3 is TGTGCCAGCCTAAAGGGGGCCCTAGCGACAGATACGCAGTATTTT.